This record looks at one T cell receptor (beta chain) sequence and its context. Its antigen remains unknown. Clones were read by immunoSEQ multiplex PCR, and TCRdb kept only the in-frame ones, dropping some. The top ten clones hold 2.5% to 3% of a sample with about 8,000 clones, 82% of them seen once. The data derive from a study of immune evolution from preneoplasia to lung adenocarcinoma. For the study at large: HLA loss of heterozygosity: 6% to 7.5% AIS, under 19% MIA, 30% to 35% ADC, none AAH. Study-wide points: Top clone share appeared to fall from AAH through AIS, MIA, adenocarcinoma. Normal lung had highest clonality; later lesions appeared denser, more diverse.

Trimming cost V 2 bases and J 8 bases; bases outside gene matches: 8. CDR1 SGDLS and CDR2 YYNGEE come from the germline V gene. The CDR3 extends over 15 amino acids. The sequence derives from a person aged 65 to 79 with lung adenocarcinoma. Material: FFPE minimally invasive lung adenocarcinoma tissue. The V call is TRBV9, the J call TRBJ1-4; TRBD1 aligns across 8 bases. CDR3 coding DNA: TGTGCCAGCAGCGTCTCAGGGGGCTTTATGGAAAAACTGTTTTTT. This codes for CASSVSGGFMEKLFF.